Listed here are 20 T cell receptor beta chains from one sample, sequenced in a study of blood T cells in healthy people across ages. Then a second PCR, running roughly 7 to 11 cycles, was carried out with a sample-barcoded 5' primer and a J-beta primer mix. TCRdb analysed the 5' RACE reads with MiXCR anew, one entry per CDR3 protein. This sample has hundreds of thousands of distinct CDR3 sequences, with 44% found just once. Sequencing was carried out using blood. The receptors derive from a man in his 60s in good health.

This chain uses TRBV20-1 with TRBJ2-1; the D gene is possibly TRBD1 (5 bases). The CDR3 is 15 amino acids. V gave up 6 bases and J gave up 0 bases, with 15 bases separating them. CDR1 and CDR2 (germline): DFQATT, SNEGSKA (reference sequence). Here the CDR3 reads CSAPSGDSSYNEQFF. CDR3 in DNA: TGCAGTGCCCCCTCGGGTGACAGCTCCTACAATGAGCAGTTCTTC.

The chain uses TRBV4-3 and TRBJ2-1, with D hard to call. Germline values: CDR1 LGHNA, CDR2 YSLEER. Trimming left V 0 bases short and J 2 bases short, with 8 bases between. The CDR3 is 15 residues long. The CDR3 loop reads CASSQDLPPYNEQFF. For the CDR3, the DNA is TGCGCCAGCAGCCAAGATCTACCCCCCTACAATGAGCAGTTCTTC.

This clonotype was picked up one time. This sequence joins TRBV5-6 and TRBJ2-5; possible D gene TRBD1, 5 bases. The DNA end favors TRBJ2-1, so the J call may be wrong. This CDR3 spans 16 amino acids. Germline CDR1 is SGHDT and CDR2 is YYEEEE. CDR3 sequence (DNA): TGTGCCAGCAGCTTGGCTCTGACAGCGACCCAAGAGACCCAGTTCTTC. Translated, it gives CASSLALTATQETQFF.

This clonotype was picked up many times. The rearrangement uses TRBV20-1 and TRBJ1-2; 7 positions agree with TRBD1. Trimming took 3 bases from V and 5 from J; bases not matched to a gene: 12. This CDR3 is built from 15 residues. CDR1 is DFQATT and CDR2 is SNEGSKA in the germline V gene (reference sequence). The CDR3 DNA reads TGCAGTGCTAGGGGTACCAGGGGGAGTCAATATGGCTACACCTTC. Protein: CSARGTRGSQYGYTF.

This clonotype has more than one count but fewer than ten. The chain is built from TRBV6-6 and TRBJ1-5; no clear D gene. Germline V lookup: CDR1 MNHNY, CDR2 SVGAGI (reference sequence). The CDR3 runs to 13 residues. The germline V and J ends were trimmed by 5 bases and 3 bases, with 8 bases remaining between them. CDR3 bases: TGTGCCAGCAGTACGGTACTCAATCAGCCCCAGCATTTT. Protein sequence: CASSTVLNQPQHF.

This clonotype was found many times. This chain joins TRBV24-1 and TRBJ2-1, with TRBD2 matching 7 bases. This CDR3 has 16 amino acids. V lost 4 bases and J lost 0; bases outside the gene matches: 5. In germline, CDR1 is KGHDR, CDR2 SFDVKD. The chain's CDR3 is CATSDASGGSYNEQFF. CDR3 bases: TGTGCCACCAGTGACGCGTCGGGGGGCTCCTACAATGAGCAGTTCTTC.

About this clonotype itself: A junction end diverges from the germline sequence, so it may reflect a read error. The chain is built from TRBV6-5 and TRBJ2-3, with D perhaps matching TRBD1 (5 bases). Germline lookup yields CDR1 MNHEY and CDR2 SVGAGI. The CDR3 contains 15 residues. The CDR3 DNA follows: TGTGCCAGCAGTTACGGGCGGATTAACACAGGTACGCAGTATTTT. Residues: CASSYGRINTGTQYF.

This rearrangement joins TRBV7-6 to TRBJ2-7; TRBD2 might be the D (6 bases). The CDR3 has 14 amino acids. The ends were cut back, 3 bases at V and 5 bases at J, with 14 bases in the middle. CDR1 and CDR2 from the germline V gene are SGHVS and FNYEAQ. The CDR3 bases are TGTGCCAGCAGCTTTAGGACTAACGAGGACGAGCAGTACTTC. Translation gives CASSFRTNEDEQYF.

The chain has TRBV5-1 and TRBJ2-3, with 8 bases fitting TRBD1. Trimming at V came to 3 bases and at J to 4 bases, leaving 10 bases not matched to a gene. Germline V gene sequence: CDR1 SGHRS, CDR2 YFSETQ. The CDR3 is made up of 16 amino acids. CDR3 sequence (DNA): TGCGCCAGCAGCTCAAGGCCGGGACAGGTGGCAGATACGCAGTATTTT. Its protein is CASSSRPGQVADTQYF.

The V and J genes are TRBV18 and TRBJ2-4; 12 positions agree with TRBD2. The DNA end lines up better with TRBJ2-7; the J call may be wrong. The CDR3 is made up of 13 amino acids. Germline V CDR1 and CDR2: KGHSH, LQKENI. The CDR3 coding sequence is TGTGCCAGTCGGACTAGCGGGGCGGACGAGCAGTACTTC. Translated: CASRTSGADEQYF.

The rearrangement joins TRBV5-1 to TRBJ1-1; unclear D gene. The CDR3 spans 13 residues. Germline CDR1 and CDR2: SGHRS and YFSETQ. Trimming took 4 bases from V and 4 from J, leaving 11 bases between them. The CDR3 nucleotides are TGCGCCAGCAGCCCGAGTAGTGCCACTGAAGCTTTCTTT. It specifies CASSPSSATEAFF. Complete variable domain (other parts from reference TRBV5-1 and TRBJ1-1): KAGVTQTPRYLIKTRGQQVTLSCSPISGHRSVSWYQQTPGQGLQFLFEYFSETQRNKGNFPGRFSGRQFSNSRSEMNVSTLELGDSALYLCASSPSSATEAFFGQGTRLTVV.

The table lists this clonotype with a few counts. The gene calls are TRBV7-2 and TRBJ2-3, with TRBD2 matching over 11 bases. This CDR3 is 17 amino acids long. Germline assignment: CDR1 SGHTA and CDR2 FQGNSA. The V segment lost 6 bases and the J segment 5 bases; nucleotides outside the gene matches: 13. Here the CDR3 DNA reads TGTGCCAGCAGGACCCGTCCGGGACTAGCGGTGGGAGATACGCAGTATTTT. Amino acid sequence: CASRTRPGLAVGDTQYF.

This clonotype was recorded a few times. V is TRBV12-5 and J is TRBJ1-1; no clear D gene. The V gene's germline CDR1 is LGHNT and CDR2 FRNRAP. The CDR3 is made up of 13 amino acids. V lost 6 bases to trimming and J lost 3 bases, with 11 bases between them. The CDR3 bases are TGTGCTAGTGGGGATCTCGTGGACACTGAAGCTTTCTTT. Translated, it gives CASGDLVDTEAFF.

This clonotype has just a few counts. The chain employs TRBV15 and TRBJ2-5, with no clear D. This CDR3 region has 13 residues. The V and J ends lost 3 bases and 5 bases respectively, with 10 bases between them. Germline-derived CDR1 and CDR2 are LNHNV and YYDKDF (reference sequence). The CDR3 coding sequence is TGTGCCACCAGCAGCACGGCGCAGGAGACCCAGTACTTC. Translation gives CATSSTAQETQYF.

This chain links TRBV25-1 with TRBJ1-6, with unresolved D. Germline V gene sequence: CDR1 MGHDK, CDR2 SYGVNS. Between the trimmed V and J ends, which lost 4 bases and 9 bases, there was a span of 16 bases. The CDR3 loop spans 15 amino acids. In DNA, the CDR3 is TGTGCCAGCAGTGGTGATGCGGGCCTGGGTTCACCCCTCCACTTT. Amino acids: CASSGDAGLGSPLHF.

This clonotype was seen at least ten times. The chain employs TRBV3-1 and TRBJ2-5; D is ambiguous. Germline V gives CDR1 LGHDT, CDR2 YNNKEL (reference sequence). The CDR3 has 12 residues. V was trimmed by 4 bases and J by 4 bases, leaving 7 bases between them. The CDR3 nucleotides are TGTGCCAGCAGCCCCCAGAGAGAGACCCAGTACTTC. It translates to CASSPQRETQYF.

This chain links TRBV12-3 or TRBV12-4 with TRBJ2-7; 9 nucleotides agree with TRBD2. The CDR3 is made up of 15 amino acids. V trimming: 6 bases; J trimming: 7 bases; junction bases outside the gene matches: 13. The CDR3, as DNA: TGTGCCAGCAGCCGCCCAGCGGGGGGTGAGAATGAGCAGTACTTC. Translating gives CASSRPAGGENEQYF.

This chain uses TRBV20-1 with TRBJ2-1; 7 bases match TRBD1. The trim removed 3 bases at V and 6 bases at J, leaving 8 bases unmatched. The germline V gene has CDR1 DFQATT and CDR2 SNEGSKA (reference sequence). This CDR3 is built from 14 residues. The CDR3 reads CSASSHRGANEQFF. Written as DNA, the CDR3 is TGCAGTGCTAGTTCTCACAGGGGCGCCAATGAGCAGTTCTTC.

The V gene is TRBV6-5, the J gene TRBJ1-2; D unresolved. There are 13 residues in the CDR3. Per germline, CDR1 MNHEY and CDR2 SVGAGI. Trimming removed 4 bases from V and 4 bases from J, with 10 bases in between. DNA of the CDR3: TGTGCCAGCAGTTTGTCCAAACGCTATGGCTACACCTTC. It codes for CASSLSKRYGYTF.

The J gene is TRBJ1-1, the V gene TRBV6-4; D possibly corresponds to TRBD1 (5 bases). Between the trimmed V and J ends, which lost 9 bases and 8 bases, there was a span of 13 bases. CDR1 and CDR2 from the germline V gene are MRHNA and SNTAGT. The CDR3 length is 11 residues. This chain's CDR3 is CARPHRPEAFF. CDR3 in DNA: TGTGCCAGACCCCACAGGCCGGAAGCTTTCTTT.